This T cell receptor beta chain came from a study of T cell clonality in common variable immunodeficiency. This clone was picked up many times. Antigen specificity is unknown. The CDR3 goes on 3 residues after the read ends, and that part is filled in from the germline J gene. Libraries were prepared by immunoSEQ multiplex PCR; TCRdb keeps only in-frame clonotypes and omits some of them. This set yields approximately 64,000 clones and no singletons; the top ten hold about 1.8%. Per germline, CDR1 SGHRS and CDR2 YFSETQ. Trimming removed 4 bases at V and 7 bases at J, with 15 bases between. This CDR3 is built from 14 residues. Study-wide results and limits: Common variable immunodeficiency TCR beta sequences reportedly had fewer deletions and N-nucleotide insertions.

Blood samples were heparinized, about 5 to 9 ml per donor. Material for sequencing was peripheral blood mononuclear cells. The genes are TRBV5-1 and TRBJ1-5; D may be TRBD1 (6 bases). The origin of this receptor is a person aged 18 to 75 in good health. The CDR3 here is CASSSQGMGQPQHF. The covered CDR3 bases are TGCGCCAGCAGCAGCCAGGGGATGGGACAGCCC.